A few counts support the clone carrying this T cell receptor beta chain. Its antigen is currently unknown. This sample is drawn from a study of cytomegalovirus exposure and HLA in healthy donors. The overall study: Roughly 86 million unique TCRs from HLA-typed donors made up an early data release.

The V end was cut by 4 bases, the J end by 4 bases, with 13 bases between. The germline V gene encodes CDR1 MGHRA and CDR2 YSYEKL. The CDR3 has 14 residues. The study's findings and limits: The presence/absence work took it that sequencing depth was about the same across donors. A prior analysis recorded that most TCR beta V segments were productive about 87% or about 30% of the time.

The PCR employed 60 Vbeta primers together with 13 Jbeta primers. TCRdb's copy holds only in-frame clones and misses some; the assay was immunoSEQ multiplex PCR. The sample lists roughly 110,000 clones, around three quarters occurring once. The chain carries TRBV4-1 and TRBJ1-1, with D unresolved. The sample consisted of PBMCs. The sequence was collected from a male donor in good health and CMV-seronegative. The CDR3 nucleotides are TGCGCCAGCAGCCCGGTACCCCACAGCACTGAAGCTTTCTTT. It encodes CASSPVPHSTEAFF.